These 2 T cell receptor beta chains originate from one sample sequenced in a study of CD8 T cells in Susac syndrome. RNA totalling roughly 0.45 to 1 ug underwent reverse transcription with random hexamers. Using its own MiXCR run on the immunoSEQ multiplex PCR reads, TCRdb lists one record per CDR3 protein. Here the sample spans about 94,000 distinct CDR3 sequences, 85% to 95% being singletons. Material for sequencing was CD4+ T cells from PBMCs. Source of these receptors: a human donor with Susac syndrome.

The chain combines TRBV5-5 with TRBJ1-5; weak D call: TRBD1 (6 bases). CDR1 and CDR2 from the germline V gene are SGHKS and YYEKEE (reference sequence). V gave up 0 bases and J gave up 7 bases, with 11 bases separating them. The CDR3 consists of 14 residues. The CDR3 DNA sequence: TGTGCCAGCAGCTTGGCAGGGGAGGGGCAGCCCCAGCATTTT. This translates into CASSLAGEGQPQHF.

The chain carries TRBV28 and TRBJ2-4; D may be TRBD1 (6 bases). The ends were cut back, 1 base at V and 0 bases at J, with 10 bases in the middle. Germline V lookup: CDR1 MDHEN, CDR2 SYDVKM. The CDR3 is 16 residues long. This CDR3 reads CASSLLDSVAKNIQYF. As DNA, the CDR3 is TGTGCCAGCAGTTTATTGGACAGTGTAGCCAAAAACATTCAGTACTTC.